The 10 T cell receptor beta chains below all came from one sample that was sequenced in a study of neoadjuvant anti-PD-1 for oral cavity cancer listed by TCRdb under 2021. Explained via the paper, the time point label denotes: after neoadjuvant nivolumab, at surgical resection. Libraries were prepared through the immunoSEQ multiplex PCR assay. TCRdb retrieved this table from immuneACCESS and kept in-frame rearrangements only. Not all clones are present; in checked studies, unresolved V genes account for under half, and no reason is known for the remainder. The sample has 13,000 to 15,000 clones on record, over 55% of them singletons. About 3% of the sample belongs to the ten largest clones. The specimen was PBMCs, collected after nivolumab (anti-PD-1) treatment. The receptors here all came from a person aged 35-79 years with oral cavity squamous cell carcinoma.

This clone was found a few times. This rearrangement joins TRBV10-2 to TRBJ2-7; 7 positions agree with TRBD2. The CDR3 is 14 amino acids. Trimming took 3 bases from V and 3 from J; bases not matched to a gene: 5. The germline CDR1 and CDR2 sequences are WSHSY and SAAADI. This CDR3 is CASSDRGGNYEQYF. CDR3 sequence (DNA): TGCGCCAGCAGTGATCGGGGAGGGAACTACGAGCAGTACTTC.

The V gene is TRBV7-9, the J gene TRBJ2-2; a weak D match, TRBD2 (5 bases). CDR1 and CDR2 from the germline V gene are SEHNR and FQNEAQ (reference sequence). Trimming pared 5 bases from V and 3 bases from J, leaving 16 bases between. The length of the CDR3 is 16 residues. CDR3: CASSPFVRAYTGELFF. DNA for the CDR3: TGTGCCAGCAGCCCCTTTGTGCGGGCGTACACCGGGGAGCTGTTTTTT.

The chain employs TRBV7-8 and TRBJ2-7; the D gene is possibly TRBD2 (6 bases). This CDR3 contains 15 residues. CDR1 SGHVS and CDR2 FQNEAQ come from the germline V gene. V lost 2 bases to trimming and J lost 0 bases, with 11 bases between them. The CDR3 protein is CASSLFRGTSYEQYF. The CDR3 coding sequence is TGTGCCAGCAGCTTATTCCGCGGGACCTCCTACGAGCAGTACTTC.

This clone has just one count. The chain joins TRBV12-5 to TRBJ1-1; D gene unclear. The CDR3 spans 14 residues. Germline CDR1 LGHNT, CDR2 FRNRAP. Trimming took off 1 base at V and 5 bases at J, with 11 bases between the two ends. Here the CDR3 DNA reads TGTGCTAGTGGTTTGGGGACTCTAGGGACTGAAGCTTTCTTT. Residues: CASGLGTLGTEAFF.

This chain's CDR3 is CSVRGGERSGANVLTF. CDR3 DNA sequence: TGCAGCGTGCGAGGGGGGGAAAGATCTGGGGCCAACGTCCTGACTTTC. The chain is built from TRBV29-1 and TRBJ2-6; possible D gene TRBD2, 7 bases. Germline values: CDR1 SQVTM, CDR2 ANQGSEA. The CDR3 covers 16 residues. Trimming took off 6 bases at V and 1 base at J, with 16 bases between the two ends. The full variable domain, in which reference TRBV29-1 and TRBJ2-6 provide the parts outside the CDR3, is SAVISQKPSRDICQRGTSLTIQCQVDSQVTMMFWYRQQPGQSLTLIATANQGSEATYESGFVIDKFPISRPNLTFSTLTVSNMSPEDSSIYLCSVRGGERSGANVLTFGAGSRLTVL.

This chain links TRBV4-2 with TRBJ1-5; no reliable D call. This CDR3 is 16 amino acids long. Germline V gene sequence: CDR1 LGHNA, CDR2 YNFKEQ. The V gene lost 1 base and the J gene lost 2 bases, with 12 bases spanning the gap. The CDR3 protein is CASSQGGEGGNQPQHF. The CDR3 nucleotides read TGTGCCAGCAGCCAAGGCGGGGAGGGTGGCAATCAGCCCCAGCATTTT.

The rearrangement uses TRBV11-2 and TRBJ2-1; D may be TRBD2 (6 bases). Deletions cut 1 base from V and 5 bases from J, with 15 bases between. Germline values: CDR1 SGHAT, CDR2 FQNNGV. This CDR3 region has 16 residues. CDR3 coding DNA: TGTGCCAGCAGCTTAGGGCCGCTAGCGAAGGACAATGAGCAGTTCTTC. Protein: CASSLGPLAKDNEQFF.

A few counts support this clone. This chain uses TRBV5-1 with TRBJ2-7, with TRBD2 identical over 7 bases. The length of the CDR3 is 15 residues. The germline CDR1 and CDR2 sequences are SGHRS and YFSETQ. The V gene end was trimmed by 0 bases and the J gene end by 2 bases; junction bases not matched to a gene: 5. The CDR3 here is CASSLESSGTYEQYF. CDR3 sequence (DNA): TGCGCCAGCAGCTTGGAATCTAGCGGTACCTACGAGCAGTACTTC.

The CDR3 sequence is CASSYGQGETQYF. CDR3 DNA: TGTGCCAGCAGTTACGGACAGGGGGAGACCCAGTACTTC. The chain joins TRBV11-2 to TRBJ2-5; 9 bases are shared with TRBD1. This CDR3 is built from 13 residues. With V trimmed by 6 bases and J by 5 bases, 4 bases remained unmatched. Germline CDR1 reads SGHAT; CDR2 reads FQNNGV.

The rearrangement links TRBV27 to TRBJ1-1, with D possibly matching TRBD1 (5 bases). From germline, CDR1 is MNHEY and CDR2 SMNVEV (reference sequence). The CDR3 is 13 amino acids. Trimming took off 6 bases at V and 2 bases at J, with 10 bases between the two ends. The CDR3 is CASSPTVNTEAFF. CDR3 in DNA: TGTGCCAGCAGCCCGACAGTTAACACTGAAGCTTTCTTT.